Each of the 8 T cell receptor beta chains below was sequenced from the same sample in a study of circulating CD8 cells and anti-PD-1 response in melanoma. The QIAseq Immune Repertoire TCR panel built the libraries from about 14 ng of total RNA. Each CDR3 protein gets one entry after TCRdb re-called the reads with MiXCR. The repertoire holds some 2,100 distinct CDR3 sequences, with approximately 6.8% as singletons. From live CD3+CD8+TCRalphabeta+ cells, four PD-1 and/or TIGIT subsets were sorted. The source material was CD8+ T cells from PBMCs, sampled at baseline or after one month of anti-PD-1 therapy (not recorded which). These TCRs come from a human donor with melanoma.

This clonotype was seen a handful of times. CDR3 bases: TGTGCCAGTAGTATAGTAGGAGGCAACTATGGCTACACCTTC. It yields the protein CASSIVGGNYGYTF. This chain joins TRBV19 and TRBJ1-2, with unresolved D. From germline, CDR1 is LNHDA and CDR2 SQIVND (reference sequence). V lost 1 base and J lost 2, with 8 bases in between. The CDR3 is made up of 14 amino acids.

Worth noting for this clonotype: A much larger clone differs by one base, so this may be a read error. CDR3 in amino acids: CASSLVGPNYGYTF. CDR3 bases: TGTGCCAGCAGTTTGGTAGGGCCTAACTATGGCTACACCTTC. The rearrangement uses TRBV27 and TRBJ1-2; D remains unclear. Trimming took off 3 bases at V and 0 bases at J, with 8 bases between the two ends. The germline CDR1 and CDR2 sequences are MNHEY and SMNVEV (reference sequence). This CDR3 region has 14 residues.

This clonotype is labeled as medium-sized. The V gene is TRBV5-6, the J gene TRBJ2-3, with 8 nucleotides matching TRBD1. J gave up 3 bases and V 3 bases, and 24 bases lay outside the gene matches. CDR1 and CDR2 from the germline V gene are SGHDT and YYEEEE. The length of the CDR3 is 21 residues. The DNA of the CDR3 is TGTGCCAGCAGCTCGGTGGGGACTGGGACAGGCTTTCACACCCGAACAGATACGCAGTATTTT. It encodes CASSSVGTGTGFHTRTDTQYF.

By sample share, this clonotype is medium-sized. J is TRBJ2-1 and V is TRBV19; D remains unclear. CDR1 is LNHDA and CDR2 is SQIVND in the germline V gene (reference sequence). The CDR3 sequence is 14 residues long. V dropped 3 bases and J dropped 4 bases, with 10 bases sitting between them. This CDR3 is CASSIGDGYNEQFF. Written as DNA, the CDR3 is TGTGCCAGTAGTATTGGTGACGGTTACAATGAGCAGTTCTTC.

This clonotype ranks as medium-sized. The chain has TRBV29-1 and TRBJ2-1; 8 bases are a match to TRBD2. This CDR3 has 15 amino acids. Germline-derived CDR1 and CDR2 are SQVTM and ANQGSEA. With V trimmed by 1 base and J by 8 bases, 10 bases remained unmatched. DNA for the CDR3: TGCAGCGTTGAAGCGGGGGGGCTCCCATGGGATGAGCAGTTCTTC. It specifies CSVEAGGLPWDEQFF.

This clonotype counts as medium-sized. The V gene is TRBV28, the J gene TRBJ2-5; TRBD1 matches 8 bases. This CDR3 comprises 13 residues. Looked up from germline, CDR1 is MDHEN and CDR2 is SYDVKM. V lost 6 bases, J lost 3 bases, and 3 bases stayed unmatched. CDR3 amino acids: CASSADREETQYF. In nucleotides, the CDR3 is TGTGCCAGCAGCGCGGACAGGGAAGAGACCCAGTACTTC. The full variable domain, completed using reference TRBV28 and TRBJ2-5, is DVKVTQSSRYLVKRTGEKVFLECVQDMDHENMFWYRQDPGLGLRLIYFSYDVKMKEKGDIPEGYSVSREKKERFSLILESASTNQTSMYLCASSADREETQYFGPGTRLLVL.

By sample share, this clonotype is medium-sized. The chain has TRBV28 and TRBJ2-1; D is unclear. The germline V gene has CDR1 MDHEN and CDR2 SYDVKM. Trimming took off 6 bases at V and 4 bases at J, with 22 bases between the two ends. The CDR3 runs to 17 residues. The CDR3 nucleotides are TGTGCCAGCAGCTCCCCCCGATCGTTGAATCCTTACAATGAGCAGTTCTTC. It is translated as CASSSPRSLNPYNEQFF.

This clonotype is labeled medium-sized (0.01 to 0.1%). This chain joins TRBV20-1 and TRBJ1-1; D remains unclear. The CDR3 runs to 15 residues. Trimming took off 3 bases at V and 0 bases at J, with 14 bases between the two ends. In germline, CDR1 is DFQATT, CDR2 SNEGSKA (reference sequence). The CDR3 is CSASPDEGMNTEAFF. DNA of the CDR3: TGCAGTGCTAGCCCCGATGAGGGAATGAACACTGAAGCTTTCTTT.